The 21 T cell receptor beta chains in this list originate from one sample, sequenced in a study of CD8+ T cells in alopecia areata. RNA extraction and reverse transcription yielded cDNA as sequencing template. Data came from immunoSEQ multiplex PCR; TCRdb stores just in-frame clones and leaves some out. The sample yields 85,000 to 95,000 clones, about three quarters seen once. The sample's treatment: oral pan-JAK inhibitor, 5-10 mg twice daily. Sequences were derived from CD8+ T cells sorted from blood, sampled at week 44, from a patient treated with tofacitinib. Receptors originate from a human donor with alopecia areata.

V gene TRBV19 combines with J gene TRBJ1-2, with D perhaps TRBD1 (5 bases). Germline V gene sequence: CDR1 LNHDA, CDR2 SQIVND (reference sequence). The ends were cut back, 10 bases at V and 5 bases at J, with 14 bases in the middle. The CDR3 runs 12 residues. The CDR3 nucleotides are TGTGCCATTCAAAACGGGGCATATGGCTACACCTTC. This encodes CAIQNGAYGYTF.

V usage is TRBV29-1 and J usage is TRBJ2-2; D ambiguous. Trimming shortened V by 4 bases and J by 7 bases, and 10 bases separated the two germline ends. The germline CDR1 and CDR2 sequences are SQVTM and ANQGSEA. The CDR3 length is 12 residues. CDR3 region: CSVVLTNGELFF. The CDR3 DNA reads TGCAGCGTTGTCCTCACAAACGGGGAGCTGTTTTTT.

The CDR3 sequence: CASSQDDSTGNSPLHF. For the CDR3, the DNA is TGCGCCAGCAGCCAAGATGACTCGACTGGGAATTCACCCCTCCACTTT. The rearrangement joins TRBV4-1 to TRBJ1-6; D is undetermined. V was pared by 0 bases and J by 7 bases, with 13 bases between. Germline V gives CDR1 MGHRA, CDR2 YSYEKL. This CDR3 has 16 residues.

CDR3 bases: TGCGCCAGCAGTGAGTCGACGGACAGCCCGAACACCGGGGAGCTGTTTTTT. Translated, it gives CASSESTDSPNTGELFF. The V gene is TRBV10-1, the J gene TRBJ2-2, with D perhaps matching TRBD1 (6 bases). Germline assignment: CDR1 WNHNN and CDR2 SYGVQD (reference sequence). The CDR3 consists of 17 residues. Deletions cut 0 bases from V and 0 bases from J, with 11 bases between.

V is TRBV5-6 and J is TRBJ2-1; unclear D gene. Germline V lookup: CDR1 SGHDT, CDR2 YYEEEE. V was pared by 3 bases and J by 9 bases, with 10 bases between. This CDR3 region has 12 residues. CDR3 DNA: TGTGCCAGCAGCTCGATGAACCTTGAGCAGTTCTTC. It codes for CASSSMNLEQFF.

This clone was seen only once. The chain couples TRBV11-2 to TRBJ1-5, with 7 bases identical to TRBD1. CDR1 SGHAT and CDR2 FQNNGV come from the germline V gene. The J segment lost 3 bases and the V segment lost 2 bases, leaving 4 bases of the junction unmatched. The CDR3 consists of 15 residues. CDR3 bases: TGTGCCAGCAGCTTAACAGGGGAAATCAATCAGCCCCAGCATTTT. As protein: CASSLTGEINQPQHF.

The gene calls are TRBV9 and TRBJ2-1, with D perhaps matching TRBD2 (6 bases). The CDR3 sequence is 14 residues long. CDR1 SGDLS and CDR2 YYNGEE come from the germline V gene. Trimming stripped 0 bases from V and 10 bases from J, with 14 bases between. The DNA for the CDR3 is TGTGCCAGCAGCGTAGATGGGAGGAAAGGGGAGCAGTTCTTC. Encoded protein: CASSVDGRKGEQFF.

This clone was observed a handful of times. V gene TRBV7-9 combines with J gene TRBJ2-1; D uncertain. The CDR3 is 15 residues long. The V gene's germline CDR1 is SEHNR and CDR2 FQNEAQ (reference sequence). Trimming took off 1 base at V and 2 bases at J, with 9 bases between the two ends. Here the CDR3 DNA reads TGTGCCAGCAGCTTAGGGCGCTACCCCTACAATGAGCAGTTCTTC. Its translation: CASSLGRYPYNEQFF. Full variable domain (rest looked up from reference TRBV7-9 and TRBJ2-1): DTGVSQNPRHKITKRGQNVTFRCDPISEHNRLYWYRQTLGQGPEFLTYFQNEAQLEKSRLLSDRFSAERPKGSFSTLEIQRTEQGDSAMYLCASSLGRYPYNEQFFGPGTRLTVL.

The CDR3 reads CASSTGRLAGQQFF. The CDR3 region has the DNA TGTGCCAGCAGTACCGGGCGACTAGCGGGGCAGCAGTTCTTC. The chain recombines TRBV27 with TRBJ2-1, with 11 bases matching TRBD2. The CDR3 runs 14 residues. CDR1 is MNHEY and CDR2 is SMNVEV in the germline V gene (reference sequence). Unmatched junction bases numbered 8, after V lost 5 bases and J lost 11 bases.

V gene TRBV19 combines with J gene TRBJ1-2, with D unresolved. Between the trimmed V and J ends, which lost 8 bases and 6 bases, there was a span of 19 bases. The CDR3 loop spans 14 amino acids. Germline V gene sequence: CDR1 LNHDA, CDR2 SQIVND (reference sequence). The CDR3 coding sequence is TGTGCCAGTGCCTTTAGGTCCAATTCAGATGGCTACACCTTC. Translating gives CASAFRSNSDGYTF.

This clone is a singleton in its sample. The CDR3 nucleotides read TGTGCCAGCAGCATAGGGAGTCCGGAGCAGTACTTC. Translation: CASSIGSPEQYF. This sequence joins TRBV11-2 and TRBJ2-7, with D maybe TRBD2 (5 bases). Germline lookup yields CDR1 SGHAT and CDR2 FQNNGV. Trimming pared 5 bases from V and 7 bases from J, leaving 12 bases between. The length of the CDR3 is 12 residues.

This clone was recorded once. The rearrangement uses TRBV11-2 and TRBJ2-7, with D unclear. V shed 3 bases and J shed 3 bases, with 6 bases lying between them. Germline CDR1 is SGHAT and CDR2 is FQNNGV. The CDR3 loop spans 12 amino acids. The DNA of the CDR3 is TGTGCCAGCAGCTTCAGCAGCTACGAGCAGTACTTC. This codes for CASSFSSYEQYF. The whole variable domain, remainder taken from reference TRBV11-2 and TRBJ2-7, is EAGVAQSPRYKIIEKRQSVAFWCNPISGHATLYWYQQILGQGPKLLIQFQNNGVVDDSQLPKDRFSAERLKGVDSTLKIQPAKLEDSAVYLCASSFSSYEQYFGPGTRLTVT.

This chain links TRBV4-3 with TRBJ2-7; 8 nucleotides align to TRBD2. This CDR3 comprises 18 residues. Germline CDR1 is LGHNA and CDR2 is YSLEER. V was pared by 0 bases and J by 3 bases, with 13 bases of the junction left unmatched. The DNA of the CDR3 is TGCGCCAGCAGCCAAGAAGAGACGGGACGGGGGGGAATCTACGAGCAGTACTTC. Amino acids: CASSQEETGRGGIYEQYF.

The chain employs TRBV25-1 and TRBJ1-2; TRBD1 matches 8 bases. V lost 6 bases, J lost 4 bases, and 7 bases stayed unmatched. Germline assignment: CDR1 MGHDK and CDR2 SYGVNS. The CDR3 is 14 residues long. CDR3 coding DNA: TGTGCCAGCAGCCAGGGGGGACAGGCCTATGGCTACACCTTC. This translates into CASSQGGQAYGYTF.

J is TRBJ2-7 and V is TRBV7-9, with 12 bases lining up with TRBD2. Losses at the gene ends were 5 bases for V and 3 bases for J; bases not matched to a gene: 11. The germline gives CDR1 SEHNR, CDR2 FQNEAQ (reference sequence). CDR3 length equals 17 residues. CDR3 sequence reads: CASSPTSGGAQYYEQYF. CDR3 DNA: TGTGCCAGCAGCCCGACTAGCGGGGGAGCCCAATACTACGAGCAGTACTTC.

The chain combines TRBV13 with TRBJ1-2; 7 bases are shared with TRBD1. Germline V gene data show CDR1 as PRHDT and CDR2 as FYEKMQ (reference sequence). CDR3 length equals 12 residues. The V gene end was trimmed by 6 bases and the J gene end by 8 bases; junction bases not matched to a gene: 6. CDR3 bases: TGTGCCAGCAGAGGCGACAGGGCCGGCTACACCTTC. Its translation is CASRGDRAGYTF.

The rearrangement uses TRBV4-3 and TRBJ1-4; D is possibly TRBD1 (5 bases). Per the germline V gene, CDR1 is LGHNA and CDR2 is YSLEER. V was cut by 0 bases and J by 5 bases, with 16 bases left in between. The CDR3 spans 17 residues. In DNA, the CDR3 is TGCGCCAGCAGCCAAGAATGGAGTCCAGGGAAGAATGAAAAACTGTTTTTT. Protein sequence: CASSQEWSPGKNEKLFF.

In its sample, this clone ranks as medium-sized. This chain connects TRBV4-3 to TRBJ2-3, with D maybe TRBD1 (5 bases). The V end was cut by 5 bases, the J end by 2 bases, with 17 bases between. Germline CDR1 reads LGHNA; CDR2 reads YSLEER. This CDR3 spans 16 amino acids. DNA of the CDR3: TGCGCCAGCAGCAAACGCTTTGAGACAGCCACAGATACGCAGTATTTT. This encodes CASSKRFETATDTQYF.

V gene TRBV18 combines with J gene TRBJ1-1, with 8 bases that match TRBD1. The CDR3 sequence is 17 residues long. Unmatched junction bases numbered 12, after V lost 3 bases and J lost 3 bases. The germline gives CDR1 KGHSH, CDR2 LQKENI. The CDR3 DNA reads as TGTGCCAGCTCACCTAAGCCTCCGGGACAGGATTACACTGAAGCTTTCTTT. Translating it yields CASSPKPPGQDYTEAFF.

The genes are TRBV9 and TRBJ2-7; D might be TRBD2 (7 bases). The CDR3 sequence is 16 residues long. The germline V and J ends were trimmed by 3 bases and 0 bases, with 16 bases remaining between them. Per the germline V gene, CDR1 is SGDLS and CDR2 is YYNGEE. CDR3 residues: CASSANPGEGSYEQYF. CDR3 bases: TGTGCCAGCAGCGCGAACCCAGGGGAGGGCTCCTACGAGCAGTACTTC.

The chain carries TRBV29-1 and TRBJ1-2, with D perhaps matching TRBD1 (5 bases). Germline V gene lookup returns CDR1 SQVTM and CDR2 ANQGSEA. V lost 0 bases to trimming and J lost 8 bases, with 13 bases between them. The CDR3 runs to 13 residues. CDR3 coding DNA: TGCAGCGTTGAAGATGGCAGGGCGAACGGCTACACCTTC. It encodes CSVEDGRANGYTF.